These 19 T cell receptor beta chains were sequenced from one sample in a study of CDR3 diversity in severe acne. A single record per CDR3 protein comes from TCRdb applying MiXCR to the PCR reads. Of over 85,000 distinct CDR3 sequences listed, under 60% are singletons. Sequencing was performed on blood. The receptors stem from a male donor with acne.

The rearrangement joins TRBV6-6 to TRBJ2-7, with unresolved D. Trimming cost V 6 bases and J 3 bases, with 9 bases left between them. Looked up from germline, CDR1 is MNHNY and CDR2 is SVGAGI (reference sequence). There are 12 residues in the CDR3. Here the CDR3 DNA reads TGTGCCAGCAGAAGCATTAACTACGAGCAGTACTTC. Translation: CASRSINYEQYF.

CDR3: CATSDSQGQGYEQYF. CDR3 coding DNA: TGTGCCACCAGTGATTCTCAGGGACAGGGCTACGAGCAGTACTTC. The chain carries TRBV24-1 and TRBJ2-7; 9 bases agree with TRBD1. J gave up 3 bases and V 2 bases, and 4 bases lay outside the gene matches. CDR1 and CDR2 from the germline V gene are KGHDR and SFDVKD. The CDR3 is 15 amino acids.

Notes on this clonotype: The junction departs from the called germline gene at one end, perhaps through a read error. The genes are TRBV25-1 and TRBJ1-2, with TRBD1 matching over 7 bases. The CDR3 is 15 amino acids. CDR1 is MGHDK and CDR2 is SYGVNS in the germline V gene. CDR3 bases: TGTACCAGCAGTGAATCGACAGGGTTGGGCTATGGCTACACCTTC. It specifies CTSSESTGLGYGYTF.

The CDR3 DNA reads TGTGCCAGCAGTCCGTTCGGGCTAGCGGGAGCCACCGGGGAGCTGTTTTTT. Its protein is CASSPFGLAGATGELFF. The rearrangement joins TRBV28 to TRBJ2-2; TRBD2 agrees at 10 bases. Germline CDR1 and CDR2: MDHEN and SYDVKM. Germline trimming cut 5 bases from V and 4 bases from J; bases unmatched to any gene: 10. CDR3 size: 17 residues.

This clonotype showed up just a few times. The chain has TRBV10-2 and TRBJ2-2; 11 positions match TRBD2. The V gene's germline CDR1 is WSHSY and CDR2 SAAADI. The length of the CDR3 is 16 residues. Germline trimming cut 2 bases from V and 5 bases from J; bases unmatched to any gene: 4. The CDR3 nucleotides are TGCGCCAGCAGTGAGAGGGCTAGCGGGAGGACCGGGGAGCTGTTTTTT. Translation: CASSERASGRTGELFF.

In its sample, this clonotype was seen a few times. V gene TRBV11-2 combines with J gene TRBJ1-1; TRBD1 agrees at 8 bases. Germline CDR1 SGHAT, CDR2 FQNNGV. This CDR3 is built from 15 residues. The V gene end was trimmed by 1 base and the J gene end by 4 bases; junction bases not matched to a gene: 5. Here the CDR3 reads CASSLVTGAVTEAFF. The CDR3, as DNA: TGTGCCAGCAGCTTAGTGACAGGGGCTGTCACTGAAGCTTTCTTT.

This clonotype showed up just a few times. The V and J genes are TRBV3-1 and TRBJ1-1; D not certain. Trimming left V 8 bases short and J 1 base short, with 11 bases between. Germline CDR1 reads LGHDT; CDR2 reads YNNKEL (reference sequence). The CDR3 contains 13 residues. The CDR3 DNA is TGTGCCAGCTCAGTCCTCCCGAACACTGAAGCTTTCTTT. Amino acids: CASSVLPNTEAFF.

The CDR3 protein is CASSSLGLEAFF. The CDR3 nucleotides are TGTGCCAGCAGTTCTTTAGGTCTGGAAGCTTTCTTT. This chain connects TRBV27 to TRBJ1-1; no firm D call. Trimming stripped 4 bases from V and 8 bases from J, with 11 bases between. This CDR3 has 12 residues. Germline V gene data show CDR1 as MNHEY and CDR2 as SMNVEV (reference sequence).

This clonotype is deemed medium-sized. This chain connects TRBV29-1 to TRBJ2-5; no firm D call. Per the germline V gene, CDR1 is SQVTM and CDR2 is ANQGSEA. CDR3 length equals 13 residues. V was cut by 0 bases and J by 4 bases, with 9 bases left in between. The CDR3 loop reads CSVEDHLRETQYF. DNA of the CDR3: TGCAGCGTTGAAGACCATCTGAGAGAGACCCAGTACTTC.

The CDR3 sequence is CASIPGTGNTEAFF. For the CDR3, the DNA is TGTGCCAGTATTCCCGGGACAGGGAACACTGAAGCTTTCTTT. The rearrangement links TRBV18 to TRBJ1-1; 8 positions agree with TRBD1. The CDR3 sequence is 14 residues long. Germline CDR1 is KGHSH and CDR2 is LQKENI. V gave up 9 bases and J gave up 1 base; unmatched junction bases: 7.

This clonotype showed up many times. The chain links TRBV7-9 to TRBJ2-6, with 7 bases aligning to TRBD2. V was clipped by 7 bases and J by 3 bases; unmatched bases: 15. Germline V gene data show CDR1 as SEHNR and CDR2 as FQNEAQ (reference sequence). The CDR3 contains 18 residues. DNA of the CDR3: TGTGCCAGCATTCGGACGGTAGGGGCGGGGGATGGGGCCAACGTCCTGACTTTC. The encoded protein is CASIRTVGAGDGANVLTF.

This clonotype was counted at least ten times. The chain is built from TRBV6-5 and TRBJ1-5; tentatively, D is TRBD1 (6 bases). Between the trimmed V and J ends, which lost 6 bases and 2 bases, there was a span of 11 bases. Germline V CDR1 and CDR2: MNHEY, SVGAGI. The CDR3 is 14 residues long. DNA for the CDR3: TGTGCCAGCAGGGAACAGGGAGGCAATCAGCCCCAGCATTTT. Translated: CASREQGGNQPQHF.

As for this clonotype: In this CDR3 the conserved last residue, phenylalanine or tryptophan, is missing, so a read error is likely. The chain has TRBV7-9 and TRBJ1-1, with D possibly matching TRBD1 (5 bases). The CDR3 is 16 amino acids. Deletions cut 4 bases from V and 1 base from J, with 16 bases between. Germline assignment: CDR1 SEHNR and CDR2 FQNEAQ (reference sequence). The CDR3 region has the DNA TGTGCCAGCAGCTCCGTAAGATCGGGACGGAACACTGAAGCTTTCCTT. Protein: CASSSVRSGRNTEAFL.

The chain couples TRBV6-2 or TRBV6-3 to TRBJ2-1; TRBD1 agrees at 8 bases. This CDR3 has 16 residues. Trimming at V came to 4 bases and at J to 8 bases, leaving 13 bases not matched to a gene. CDR1 and CDR2 (germline): MNHEY, SVGEGT. The CDR3 is CASSSGQGRVTDEQFF. DNA of the CDR3: TGTGCCAGCAGTTCCGGACAGGGTAGGGTGACCGATGAGCAGTTCTTC.

V is TRBV30 and J is TRBJ1-4; the D is unclear. With 0 bases removed from V and 10 bases from J, the gap between germline ends came to 9 bases. The V gene's germline CDR1 is GTSNPN and CDR2 SVGIG (reference sequence). The CDR3 contains 12 residues. The CDR3 is CAWSVNRGKLFF. The CDR3 DNA reads as TGTGCCTGGAGTGTCAACAGAGGAAAACTGTTTTTT.

The chain couples TRBV5-4 to TRBJ2-5; 8 nucleotides agree with TRBD1. This CDR3 region has 15 residues. Germline CDR1 reads SGHNT; CDR2 reads YYREEE (reference sequence). V was pared by 4 bases and J by 3 bases, with 8 bases of the junction left unmatched. In DNA, the CDR3 is TGTGCCAGCAGCCCTTCCGGACAGGGCGAAGAGACCCAGTACTTC. Translating gives CASSPSGQGEETQYF.

The rearrangement uses TRBV20-1 and TRBJ2-7; D not certain. V lost 1 base and J 2 bases, leaving 12 bases between the germline ends. This CDR3 has 14 amino acids. CDR1 is DFQATT and CDR2 is SNEGSKA in the germline V gene (reference sequence). The CDR3 sequence: CSARGPAGTYEQYF. CDR3 nucleotide sequence: TGCAGTGCTAGAGGTCCAGCCGGAACCTACGAGCAGTACTTC.

This clonotype is medium-sized within its sample. The chain is built from TRBV7-9 and TRBJ2-2, with a possible D match to TRBD1 (5 bases). Germline lookup yields CDR1 SEHNR and CDR2 FQNEAQ (reference sequence). There are 16 residues in the CDR3. V shed 5 bases and J shed 2 bases, with 15 bases lying between them. The CDR3 DNA follows: TGTGCCAGCAGCGCTCAGGGAAGGATAAACACCGGGGAGCTGTTTTTT. Translated, it gives CASSAQGRINTGELFF. Full variable domain (outside the CDR3, taken from reference TRBV7-9 and TRBJ2-2): DTGVSQNPRHKITKRGQNVTFRCDPISEHNRLYWYRQTLGQGPEFLTYFQNEAQLEKSRLLSDRFSAERPKGSFSTLEIQRTEQGDSAMYLCASSAQGRINTGELFFGEGSRLTVL.

The chain recombines TRBV20-1 with TRBJ2-5, with 11 bases fitting TRBD1. The J segment lost 9 bases and the V segment lost 2 bases, leaving 8 bases of the junction unmatched. Germline V lookup: CDR1 DFQATT, CDR2 SNEGSKA (reference sequence). The CDR3 has 14 amino acids. The CDR3 is CSARPGTGGQPQYF. Written as DNA, the CDR3 is TGCAGTGCTAGACCAGGGACAGGGGGGCAGCCCCAGTACTTC.